This entry lists 20 T cell receptor beta chains sequenced from one sample in a study of blood T cell repertoires in COVID-19 (dated by TCRdb to the early 2020s). Library preparation employed the immunoSEQ multiplex PCR assay. TCRdb obtained this table from immuneACCESS and retained in-frame rearrangements with V and J assigned. These tables miss some clones; where compared with another copy, unresolved V genes account for less than half of the shortfall, and the remainder is unexplained. The sample table shows approximately 200,000 clones, and approximately 88% are seen once. The ten largest clones represent about 3.5% of the sample. Sequencing input: PBMCs or T cells enriched from blood (not recorded which). The receptor set was obtained from a young woman who had been exposed to COVID-19.

The table lists this clone with a few counts. The V gene is TRBV5-5, the J gene TRBJ1-6; a possible D gene is TRBD1 (5 bases). The CDR3 totals 14 residues. Germline CDR1 SGHKS, CDR2 YYEKEE (reference sequence). V lost 5 bases to trimming and J lost 5 bases, with 11 bases between them. CDR3 region: CASSLIRDNSPLHF. In nucleotides, the CDR3 is TGTGCCAGCAGTCTCATCAGGGATAATTCACCCCTCCACTTT.

This chain connects TRBV5-6 to TRBJ2-7; TRBD2 matches at 10 bases. The V and J ends lost 0 bases and 6 bases, in that order; junction bases with no gene match: 6. CDR1 is SGHDT, CDR2 YYEEEE, per germline. This CDR3 comprises 15 residues. CDR3 in DNA: TGTGCCAGCAGCTTGGGGAGGCTAGCGGGAGTCGAGCAGTACTTC. This gives the protein CASSLGRLAGVEQYF. The full variable domain, with the rest looked up from reference TRBV5-6 and TRBJ2-7, is DAGVTQSPTHLIKTRGQQVTLRCSPKSGHDTVSWYQQALGQGPQFIFQYYEEEERQRGNFPDRFSGHQFPNYSSELNVNALLLGDSALYLCASSLGRLAGVEQYFGPGTRLTVT.

V usage is TRBV5-1 and J usage is TRBJ2-7, with 11 bases fitting TRBD1. This CDR3 is built from 17 residues. Trimming cost V 5 bases and J 2 bases; bases outside gene matches: 12. Germline CDR1 and CDR2: SGHRS and YFSETQ. CDR3 in DNA: TGCGCCAGCAGTTCAATCCCCCGGGGACAGGGGGCCTACGAGCAGTACTTC. Translating it yields CASSSIPRGQGAYEQYF. The full variable domain, rest sourced from reference TRBV5-1 and TRBJ2-7, is KAGVTQTPRYLIKTRGQQVTLSCSPISGHRSVSWYQQTPGQGLQFLFEYFSETQRNKGNFPGRFSGRQFSNSRSEMNVSTLELGDSALYLCASSSIPRGQGAYEQYFGPGTRLTVT.

This clone was seen just once. The CDR3 loop is CASSTRGLRTDTQYF. The CDR3 DNA reads TGTGCCAGTAGTACTAGGGGACTCCGCACAGATACGCAGTATTTT. The V gene is TRBV19, the J gene TRBJ2-3; D perhaps matches TRBD2 (6 bases). The germline gives CDR1 LNHDA, CDR2 SQIVND (reference sequence). V was trimmed by 4 bases and J by 1 base, leaving 12 bases between them. This CDR3 is built from 15 residues.

The gene calls are TRBV10-3 and TRBJ1-3, with a weak D call TRBD1 (5 bases). Trimming pared 4 bases from V and 0 bases from J, leaving 10 bases between. The length of the CDR3 is 15 residues. Looked up from germline, CDR1 is ENHRY and CDR2 is SYGVKD. CDR3 region: CAISARADSGNTIYF. CDR3 DNA: TGTGCCATCAGTGCCAGGGCTGACTCTGGAAACACCATATATTTT.

The V and J genes are TRBV4-2 and TRBJ2-1; D unclear. V was cut by 4 bases and J by 5 bases, with 3 bases left in between. The CDR3 runs 11 residues. Per germline, CDR1 LGHNA and CDR2 YNFKEQ. CDR3 protein: CASSLDNEQFF. The CDR3 DNA sequence: TGTGCCAGCAGCCTAGACAATGAGCAGTTCTTC.

J is TRBJ1-6 and V is TRBV28; D unclear. Germline V lookup: CDR1 MDHEN, CDR2 SYDVKM. V was cut by 8 bases and J by 6 bases, with 17 bases left in between. This CDR3 has 15 residues. CDR3 sequence reads: CASLRVSRSNSPLHF. The CDR3 coding sequence is TGTGCCAGCCTGCGGGTCAGTCGAAGTAATTCACCCCTCCACTTT. The full variable domain, completed using reference TRBV28 and TRBJ1-6, is DVKVTQSSRYLVKRTGEKVFLECVQDMDHENMFWYRQDPGLGLRLIYFSYDVKMKEKGDIPEGYSVSREKKERFSLILESASTNQTSMYLCASLRVSRSNSPLHFGNGTRLTVT.

This clone appeared a single time. This chain connects TRBV18 to TRBJ1-5; TRBD1 aligns across 9 bases. The CDR3 has 14 residues. Trimming at V came to 5 bases and at J to 6 bases, leaving 5 bases not matched to a gene. CDR1 and CDR2 from the germline V gene are KGHSH and LQKENI. The CDR3 is CASSAKDRGQPQHF. The CDR3 DNA sequence: TGTGCCAGCTCAGCAAAGGACAGGGGTCAGCCCCAGCATTTT.

The chain employs TRBV10-3 and TRBJ1-2; a weak D match, TRBD1 (5 bases). CDR1 is ENHRY and CDR2 is SYGVKD in the germline V gene. This CDR3 contains 16 residues. V gave up 3 bases and J gave up 1 base, with 15 bases separating them. The CDR3 sequence is CAISDGVLGGNYGYTF. In nucleotides, the CDR3 is TGTGCCATCAGTGACGGGGTTTTGGGGGGTAACTATGGCTACACCTTC.

This chain connects TRBV7-9 to TRBJ2-7; 7 positions agree with TRBD2. Germline CDR1 reads SEHNR; CDR2 reads FQNEAQ (reference sequence). The trim removed 5 bases at V and 6 bases at J, leaving 13 bases unmatched. There are 15 residues in the CDR3. CDR3: CASSPGTNGLSEQYF. CDR3 nucleotides: TGTGCCAGCAGCCCCGGGACTAATGGCCTCAGCGAGCAGTACTTC.

This chain joins TRBV10-3 and TRBJ1-1; 8 bases match TRBD1. The V gene's germline CDR1 is ENHRY and CDR2 SYGVKD. The CDR3 sequence is 16 residues long. V was pared by 6 bases and J by 4 bases, with 13 bases of the junction left unmatched. The CDR3 nucleotides are TGTGCCATCAGAAGACAGGGGTTGAAAACGGGCACTGAAGCTTTCTTT. As protein: CAIRRQGLKTGTEAFF.

This clone showed up just once. The chain joins TRBV6-5 to TRBJ1-4; no reliable D call. Trimming removed 7 bases at V and 7 bases at J, with 13 bases between. Germline lookup yields CDR1 MNHEY and CDR2 SVGAGI. The CDR3 consists of 13 residues. Written as DNA, the CDR3 is TGTGCCAGCACCCGGACGGGAGGTGAAAAACTGTTTTTT. Translating it yields CASTRTGGEKLFF.

The chain uses TRBV18 and TRBJ2-3; 7 bases line up with TRBD2. V lost 2 bases to trimming and J lost 6 bases; unmatched junction nucleotides: 8. CDR1 and CDR2 (germline): KGHSH, LQKENI. This CDR3 is built from 15 residues. This CDR3 reads CASSPTSASRDTQYF. The CDR3 DNA follows: TGTGCCAGCTCACCAACTAGCGCTAGTAGGGATACGCAGTATTTT.

The rearrangement joins TRBV11-3 to TRBJ2-3, with no clear D. Trimming took 1 base from V and 0 from J, leaving 5 bases between them. The CDR3 runs to 14 residues. The V gene's germline CDR1 is SGHNT and CDR2 YENEEA. CDR3 loop: CASSLASSTDTQYF. CDR3 nucleotides: TGTGCCAGCAGCTTAGCTTCTAGCACAGATACGCAGTATTTT.

The gene calls are TRBV18 and TRBJ2-1, with 14 bases fitting TRBD2. From germline, CDR1 is KGHSH and CDR2 LQKENI. After removal of 1 base from V and 2 bases from J, the junction contained 13 bases not matched to a gene. The CDR3 is 21 residues long. CDR3 residues: CASSPLGTSGRGASTYNEQFF. The CDR3 DNA reads TGTGCCAGCTCACCACTGGGGACTAGCGGGAGAGGGGCGTCGACCTACAATGAGCAGTTCTTC.

The chain carries TRBV27 and TRBJ2-1; 10 bases map to TRBD1. The junction had 5 bases not matched to a gene; V was cut back by 4 bases and J by 5 bases. CDR1 is MNHEY and CDR2 is SMNVEV in the germline V gene (reference sequence). The CDR3 runs 15 residues. In nucleotides, the CDR3 is TGTGCCAGCAGTTCCCCGGGACAGGGGAACAATGAGCAGTTCTTC. It is translated as CASSSPGQGNNEQFF.

This rearrangement joins TRBV5-4 to TRBJ1-1, with D perhaps TRBD1 (5 bases). The germline gives CDR1 SGHNT, CDR2 YYREEE (reference sequence). Trimming pared 3 bases from V and 1 base from J, leaving 16 bases between. The CDR3 has 16 amino acids. The CDR3 DNA reads TGTGCCAGCAGCTCCGATTACCGCAGGGCGAACACTGAAGCTTTCTTT. This codes for CASSSDYRRANTEAFF.

The chain couples TRBV7-9 to TRBJ1-1, with 8 bases identical to TRBD1. Losses at the gene ends were 1 base for V and 8 bases for J; bases not matched to a gene: 3. CDR1 is SEHNR and CDR2 is FQNEAQ in the germline V gene (reference sequence). The CDR3 runs to 13 residues. This chain's CDR3 is CASSLGGTGEAFF. The CDR3 nucleotides read TGTGCCAGCAGCTTAGGTGGGACAGGCGAAGCTTTCTTT.

V is TRBV15 and J is TRBJ2-1; TRBD1 is a possible D gene (6 bases). Trimming took 3 bases from V and 5 from J, leaving 20 bases between them. The CDR3 is made up of 17 amino acids. Per the germline V gene, CDR1 is LNHNV and CDR2 is YYDKDF (reference sequence). The CDR3: CATSSEPGRRGNNEQFF. CDR3 DNA: TGTGCCACCAGCAGTGAACCGGGCCGTAGGGGGAACAATGAGCAGTTCTTC.

This chain links TRBV29-1 with TRBJ1-3, with D hard to call. V lost 4 bases, J lost 7 bases, and 20 bases lay in between. The CDR3 is 15 amino acids. Germline V gives CDR1 SQVTM, CDR2 ANQGSEA. CDR3 nucleotides: TGCAGCGTTGCCGGGAAGGAAGCGGGCAGGAACACCATATATTTT. Translating gives CSVAGKEAGRNTIYF.